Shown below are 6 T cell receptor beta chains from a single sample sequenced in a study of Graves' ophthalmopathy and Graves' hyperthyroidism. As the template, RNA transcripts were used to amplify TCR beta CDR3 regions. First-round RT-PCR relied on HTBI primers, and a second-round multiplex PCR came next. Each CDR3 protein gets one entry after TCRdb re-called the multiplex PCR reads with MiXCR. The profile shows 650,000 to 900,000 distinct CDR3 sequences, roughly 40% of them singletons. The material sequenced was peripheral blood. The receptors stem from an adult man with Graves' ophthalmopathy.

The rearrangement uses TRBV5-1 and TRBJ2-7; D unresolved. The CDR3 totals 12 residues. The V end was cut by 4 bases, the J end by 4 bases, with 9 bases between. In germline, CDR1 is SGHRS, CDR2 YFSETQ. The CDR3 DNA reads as TGCGCCAGCAGCCATCGGTGGTACGAGCAGTACTTC. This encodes CASSHRWYEQYF.

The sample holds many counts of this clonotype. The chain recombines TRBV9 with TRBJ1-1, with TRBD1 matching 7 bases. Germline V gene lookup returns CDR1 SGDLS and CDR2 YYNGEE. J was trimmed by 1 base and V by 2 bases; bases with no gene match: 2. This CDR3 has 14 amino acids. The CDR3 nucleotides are TGTGCCAGCAGCGTGACAGGGACGAACACTGAAGCTTTCTTT. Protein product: CASSVTGTNTEAFF.

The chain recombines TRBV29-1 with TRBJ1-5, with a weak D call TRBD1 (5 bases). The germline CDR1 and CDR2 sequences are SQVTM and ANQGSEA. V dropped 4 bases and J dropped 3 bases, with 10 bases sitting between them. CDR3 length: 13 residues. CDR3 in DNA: TGCAGCGTTGCGGCAGGGACCAATCAGCCCCAGCATTTT. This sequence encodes CSVAAGTNQPQHF.

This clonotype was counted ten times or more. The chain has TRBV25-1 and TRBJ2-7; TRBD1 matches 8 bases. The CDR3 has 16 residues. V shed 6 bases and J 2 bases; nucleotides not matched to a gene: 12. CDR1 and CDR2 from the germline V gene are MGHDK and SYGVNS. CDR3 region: CASSKSGTGPTYEQYF. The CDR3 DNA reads TGTGCCAGCAGCAAATCCGGGACAGGTCCTACCTACGAGCAGTACTTC.

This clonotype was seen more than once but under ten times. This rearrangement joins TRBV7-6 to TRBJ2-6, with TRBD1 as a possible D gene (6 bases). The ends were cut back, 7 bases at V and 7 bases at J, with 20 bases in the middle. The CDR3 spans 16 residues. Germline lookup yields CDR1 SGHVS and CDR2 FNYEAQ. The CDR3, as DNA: TGTGCCAGCACCGAACAGGGTGTCGGACCAGCCAACGTCCTGACTTTC. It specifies CASTEQGVGPANVLTF.

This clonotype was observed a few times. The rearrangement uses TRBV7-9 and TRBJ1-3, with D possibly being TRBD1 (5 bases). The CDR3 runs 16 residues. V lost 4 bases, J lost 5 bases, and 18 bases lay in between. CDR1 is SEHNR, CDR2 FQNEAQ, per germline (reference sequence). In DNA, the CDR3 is TGTGCCAGCAGCTCCGTCACCCGGAGGGGTAGAAACACCATATATTTT. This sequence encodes CASSSVTRRGRNTIYF.